These T cell receptor beta chains were read from a single sample in a study of CD8 T cells in Susac syndrome. Using its own MiXCR run on the immunoSEQ multiplex PCR reads, TCRdb lists one record per CDR3 protein. The sample records some 450,000 distinct CDR3 sequences, around 85% being singletons. The material sequenced was CD8+ T cells from PBMCs. The receptors were sampled from a human donor with multiple sclerosis. Both conserved end residues are part of each CDR3. The order of the fields is V gene, clone size, J gene, D gene, CDR3 DNA, CDR3 protein. The D gene is left open where the match is weak. Where a row states a size, it is once, few, many or the class of an expanded clone; other rows omit it.

v_call: TRBV6-5; clone_size: -; j_call: TRBJ2-6; d_call: -; cdr3_nt: TGTGCCAGCAGTTACGAGAGGGCAGACGGGGCCAACGTCCTGACTTTC; cdr3_aa: CASSYERADGANVLTF
v_call: TRBV29-1; clone_size: -; j_call: TRBJ1-2; d_call: TRBD1; cdr3_nt: TGCAGCGCAGAGTCGGGACAGATAAGGGATGGCTACACCTTC; cdr3_aa: CSAESGQIRDGYTF
v_call: TRBV29-1; clone_size: once; j_call: TRBJ2-7; d_call: -; cdr3_nt: TGCAGCGTCTGGGGCGGAAGCTCCTACGAGCAGTACTTC; cdr3_aa: CSVWGGSSYEQYF
v_call: TRBV5-1; clone_size: -; j_call: TRBJ1-4; d_call: TRBD1; cdr3_nt: TGCGCCAGCAGCTGGCGACAGGGCGACGAAAAACTGTTTTTT; cdr3_aa: CASSWRQGDEKLFF
v_call: TRBV4-2; clone_size: -; j_call: TRBJ1-2; d_call: -; cdr3_nt: TGTGCCAGCAGCCAAGAGGGTGCAGGGTTCGATGGCTACACCTTC; cdr3_aa: CASSQEGAGFDGYTF
v_call: TRBV27; clone_size: -; j_call: TRBJ2-1; d_call: -; cdr3_nt: TGTGCCAGTTCCGTGACTCTAGAGAATGAGCAGTTCTTC; cdr3_aa: CASSVTLENEQFF
v_call: TRBV20-1; clone_size: few; j_call: TRBJ1-1; d_call: -; cdr3_nt: TGCAGTGCCCCGGGGCAAGGTAACACTGAAGCTTTCTTT; cdr3_aa: CSAPGQGNTEAFF
v_call: TRBV6-1; clone_size: few; j_call: TRBJ2-7; d_call: TRBD2; cdr3_nt: TGTGCCAGCTTGGCCAGGGACTACCTCCACTACGAGCAGTACTTC; cdr3_aa: CASLARDYLHYEQYF
v_call: TRBV7-9; clone_size: -; j_call: TRBJ2-5; d_call: TRBD2; cdr3_nt: TGTGCCAGCAGCCCGCCCGCGGGGGTTCTCCAAGAGACCCAGTACTTC; cdr3_aa: CASSPPAGVLQETQYF
v_call: TRBV6-5; clone_size: -; j_call: TRBJ2-7; d_call: TRBD1; cdr3_nt: TGTGCCAGCAGTAACCCGGGACAGGAGAGAAACCCTACCTACGAGCAGTACTTC; cdr3_aa: CASSNPGQERNPTYEQYF
v_call: TRBV6-5; clone_size: few; j_call: TRBJ2-1; d_call: -; cdr3_nt: TGTGCGGCTAGTCCTCACAATGAGCAGTTCTTC; cdr3_aa: CAASPHNEQFF
v_call: TRBV5-6; clone_size: once; j_call: TRBJ2-1; d_call: TRBD2; cdr3_nt: TGTGCCAGCACCTGGACTAGACGGTACAATGAGCAGTTCTTC; cdr3_aa: CASTWTRRYNEQFF
v_call: TRBV27; clone_size: -; j_call: TRBJ2-3; d_call: -; cdr3_nt: TGTGCCAGCACCGAGGGGGGAAGCACAGATACGCAGTATTTT; cdr3_aa: CASTEGGSTDTQYF
v_call: TRBV13; clone_size: once; j_call: TRBJ2-1; d_call: TRBD2; cdr3_nt: TGTGCCAGCAGTAAATACCGTCTCAGCGGGAGGGCGGTCAATGAGCAGTTCTTC; cdr3_aa: CASSKYRLSGRAVNEQFF
v_call: TRBV20-1; clone_size: once; j_call: TRBJ1-1; d_call: TRBD1; cdr3_nt: TGCAGTGCTAGAGGGGACAGTTCCGACACTGAAGCTTTCTTT; cdr3_aa: CSARGDSSDTEAFF
v_call: TRBV20-1; clone_size: -; j_call: TRBJ1-1; d_call: -; cdr3_nt: TGCAGTGCTAGAGAGGAAGGAATGACTGAAGCTTTCTTT; cdr3_aa: CSAREEGMTEAFF
v_call: TRBV12-5; clone_size: -; j_call: TRBJ2-7; d_call: -; cdr3_nt: TGTGCTAGTGGGCTTTGGTCCTCTTTTGGGGCGCACGAGCAGTACTTC; cdr3_aa: CASGLWSSFGAHEQYF
v_call: TRBV2; clone_size: -; j_call: TRBJ1-6; d_call: -; cdr3_nt: TGTGCCAGCAGTGGGTTAAATTCACCCCTCCACTTT; cdr3_aa: CASSGLNSPLHF
v_call: TRBV20-1; clone_size: -; j_call: TRBJ2-1; d_call: TRBD2; cdr3_nt: TGCAGTGCTAGAGATTGGGCTAGCGGGAGAAGGGAGAATGAGCAGTTCTTC; cdr3_aa: CSARDWASGRRENEQFF
v_call: TRBV30; clone_size: -; j_call: TRBJ2-7; d_call: -; cdr3_nt: TGTGCCTGGAGTGGGGACGGGGGTAGCGAGCAGTACTTC; cdr3_aa: CAWSGDGGSEQYF
v_call: TRBV6-5; clone_size: -; j_call: TRBJ2-2; d_call: -; cdr3_nt: TGTGCCAGCAGTTATTATACAGGGAGCACCGGGGAGCTGTTTTTT; cdr3_aa: CASSYYTGSTGELFF
v_call: TRBV7-9; clone_size: -; j_call: TRBJ2-5; d_call: TRBD2; cdr3_nt: TGTGCCAGCAGCTTAGGATTAGCGGGAGCTCCAGTTTGGACCCAGTACTTC; cdr3_aa: CASSLGLAGAPVWTQYF
v_call: TRBV9; clone_size: -; j_call: TRBJ1-1; d_call: -; cdr3_nt: TGTGCCAGCAGCGTTTCAGGGGTTAATACTGAAGCTTTCTTT; cdr3_aa: CASSVSGVNTEAFF
v_call: TRBV6-5; clone_size: -; j_call: TRBJ2-1; d_call: TRBD1; cdr3_nt: TGTGCCAGCAGTGTCGGACAGGGGAATGAGCAGTTCTTC; cdr3_aa: CASSVGQGNEQFF
v_call: TRBV2; clone_size: -; j_call: TRBJ1-2; d_call: -; cdr3_nt: TGTGCCAGCAGCATGGACAGCTTGGTTAATGGCTACACCTTC; cdr3_aa: CASSMDSLVNGYTF
v_call: TRBV12-3/TRBV12-4; clone_size: -; j_call: TRBJ2-1; d_call: -; cdr3_nt: TGTGCCAGCAGTTTTAAGGAGGGTGAGCAGTTCTTC; cdr3_aa: CASSFKEGEQFF
v_call: TRBV6-2/TRBV6-3; clone_size: few; j_call: TRBJ2-7; d_call: -; cdr3_nt: TGTGCCAGCAGTTACTCTTGGGGCGAGCAGTACTTC; cdr3_aa: CASSYSWGEQYF
v_call: TRBV4-1; clone_size: -; j_call: TRBJ1-1; d_call: -; cdr3_nt: TGCGCCAGCAGCCAAGAGGTGACGGGTACCGACACTGAAGCTTTCTTT; cdr3_aa: CASSQEVTGTDTEAFF
v_call: TRBV6-2/TRBV6-3; clone_size: once; j_call: TRBJ1-4; d_call: -; cdr3_nt: TGTGCCAGCATCCCCACCCCTGCGTCTCAAAACGGAAATGAAAAACTGTTTTTT; cdr3_aa: CASIPTPASQNGNEKLFF
v_call: TRBV29-1; clone_size: -; j_call: TRBJ1-4; d_call: TRBD1; cdr3_nt: TGCAGCGTTTGGACAGGAAATAATGAAAAACTGTTTTTT; cdr3_aa: CSVWTGNNEKLFF
v_call: TRBV7-9; clone_size: -; j_call: TRBJ2-7; d_call: TRBD2; cdr3_nt: TGTGCCAGCAGCTTAGTAGCGGGGGAGTCCGAGCAGTACTTC; cdr3_aa: CASSLVAGESEQYF
v_call: TRBV30; clone_size: -; j_call: TRBJ2-7; d_call: TRBD1; cdr3_nt: TGTGCCTCCCGAAGTTGGACAGGGGGGTACGAGCAGTACTTC; cdr3_aa: CASRSWTGGYEQYF
v_call: TRBV28; clone_size: -; j_call: TRBJ2-7; d_call: -; cdr3_nt: TGTGCCAGCAGTTTGAGGACGTCCTATGTAGCCTACGAGCAGTACTTC; cdr3_aa: CASSLRTSYVAYEQYF
v_call: TRBV4-1; clone_size: once; j_call: TRBJ1-1; d_call: -; cdr3_nt: TGCGCCAGCAGCCAATTTATAAACACTGAAGCTTTCTTT; cdr3_aa: CASSQFINTEAFF
v_call: TRBV23-1; clone_size: once; j_call: TRBJ2-3; d_call: -; cdr3_nt: TGCGCCAGGCAAATTATCTCAGATACGCAGTATTTT; cdr3_aa: CARQIISDTQYF
v_call: TRBV30; clone_size: -; j_call: TRBJ2-7; d_call: -; cdr3_nt: TGTGCCTGGAACAGTCGGCTATACGAGCAGTACTTC; cdr3_aa: CAWNSRLYEQYF
v_call: TRBV28; clone_size: -; j_call: TRBJ2-7; d_call: TRBD1; cdr3_nt: TGTGCCAGCAGTTATACCGGGACAGCCTACGAGCAGTACTTC; cdr3_aa: CASSYTGTAYEQYF
v_call: TRBV27; clone_size: -; j_call: TRBJ2-7; d_call: -; cdr3_nt: TGTGCCAGCAGTTTACTGGGGGCAGGCGAGCAGTACTTC; cdr3_aa: CASSLLGAGEQYF
v_call: TRBV28; clone_size: -; j_call: TRBJ2-1; d_call: TRBD2; cdr3_nt: TGTGCCAGCAGTTCGCCACCGGGAGGGGACCCTTACAATGAGCAGTTCTTC; cdr3_aa: CASSSPPGGDPYNEQFF
v_call: TRBV5-1; clone_size: -; j_call: TRBJ2-5; d_call: -; cdr3_nt: TGCGCCAGCAGCTTCGGGACGTATCAAGAGACCCAGTACTTC; cdr3_aa: CASSFGTYQETQYF
v_call: TRBV6-5; clone_size: -; j_call: TRBJ1-2; d_call: -; cdr3_nt: TGTGCCAGCAGTCCACAGCCAAACTATGGCTACACCTTC; cdr3_aa: CASSPQPNYGYTF
v_call: TRBV30; clone_size: once; j_call: TRBJ1-5; d_call: -; cdr3_nt: TGTGCCTGGAGTGGGGGGCAGTCTAGCAATCAGCCCCAGCATTTT; cdr3_aa: CAWSGGQSSNQPQHF
v_call: TRBV29-1; clone_size: -; j_call: TRBJ1-1; d_call: -; cdr3_nt: TGCAGCGTTGATGCCCAGAACACTGAAGCTTTCTTT; cdr3_aa: CSVDAQNTEAFF
v_call: TRBV27; clone_size: -; j_call: TRBJ1-5; d_call: -; cdr3_nt: TGTGCCAGCTCCTATGGGGTGGGGGCCCAGCCCCAGCATTTT; cdr3_aa: CASSYGVGAQPQHF
v_call: TRBV6-1; clone_size: few; j_call: TRBJ2-1; d_call: -; cdr3_nt: TGTGCCAGCAGTCTGTCGGGACTCCTCTACAATGAGCAGTTCTTC; cdr3_aa: CASSLSGLLYNEQFF
v_call: TRBV7-9; clone_size: -; j_call: TRBJ1-2; d_call: -; cdr3_nt: TGTGCCAGCAGCTTAGCAGCCAGCTATGGCTACACCTTC; cdr3_aa: CASSLAASYGYTF